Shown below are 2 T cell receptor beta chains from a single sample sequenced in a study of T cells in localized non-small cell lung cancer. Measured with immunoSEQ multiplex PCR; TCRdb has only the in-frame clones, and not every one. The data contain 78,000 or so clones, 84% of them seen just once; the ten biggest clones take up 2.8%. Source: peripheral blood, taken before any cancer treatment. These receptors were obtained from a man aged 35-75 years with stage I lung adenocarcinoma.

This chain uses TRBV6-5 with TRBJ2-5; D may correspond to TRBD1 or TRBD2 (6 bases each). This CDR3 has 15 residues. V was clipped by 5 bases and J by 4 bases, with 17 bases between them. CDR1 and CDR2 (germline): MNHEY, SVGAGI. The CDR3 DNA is TGTGCCAGCAGTCCCCCTACGGGGGCACGAGAGACCCAGTACTTC. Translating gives CASSPPTGARETQYF.

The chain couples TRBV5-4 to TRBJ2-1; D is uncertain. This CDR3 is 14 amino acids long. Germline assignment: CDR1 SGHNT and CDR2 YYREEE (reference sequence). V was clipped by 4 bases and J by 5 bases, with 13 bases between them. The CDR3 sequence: CASSRQDTHNEQFF. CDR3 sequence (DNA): TGTGCCAGCAGCCGACAAGACACCCACAATGAGCAGTTCTTC.